This record concerns one T cell receptor beta chain sequence. TCRdb's copy holds only in-frame clones and misses some; the assay was immunoSEQ multiplex PCR. The repertoire holds 150,000 to 200,000 clones, with almost 80% as singletons. The data belong to a study of blood T cell repertoires in COVID-19. Turning to the study itself: There were acute and convalescent COVID-19 samples, and they came from the United States, Italy and Spain.

The V end lost 3 bases, the J end lost 0 bases, and 12 bases lay between the germline ends. CDR3 size: 16 residues. Germline V lookup: CDR1 LNHDA, CDR2 SQIVND (reference sequence). Sample: peripheral blood. The sequence derives from a woman aged 70-85 years with acute or convalescent COVID-19. This rearrangement joins TRBV19 to TRBJ2-1; D is unclear. CDR3 region: CASSIQAVSSYNEQFF. The CDR3, as DNA: TGTGCCAGTAGTATTCAGGCCGTAAGCTCCTACAATGAGCAGTTCTTC.